This TCR beta chain appears in the sequencing data of a study of blood T cell repertoires in COVID-19. As for the study in general: Material from acute and convalescent COVID-19 was sourced from the United States, Italy and Spain.

Clones were read by immunoSEQ multiplex PCR, and TCRdb kept only the in-frame ones, dropping some. The sample includes 80,000 to 100,000 clones, over 85% of them seen just once. While infection was still active, Seattle patients were enrolled and then followed longitudinally. Germline V lookup: CDR1 SGHRS, CDR2 YFSETQ. Trimming stripped 4 bases from V and 8 bases from J, with 15 bases between. This CDR3 comprises 13 residues. The source of this sequence is a human donor with COVID-19, enrolled during active disease. The donor label of this sample is uncertain. Sample: peripheral blood. J is TRBJ1-1 and V is TRBV5-1; D is possibly TRBD1 (6 bases). The CDR3, as DNA: TGCGCCAGCAGCCTGGGGGCAAACTCCGAAGCTTTCTTT. As protein: CASSLGANSEAFF.